This T cell receptor (beta chain) came from a study of cytomegalovirus exposure and HLA in healthy donors. Regarding the study as a whole: The listing of 150 to 200 TCR beta chains classed them as cytomegalovirus-associated.

Primers for the PCR totalled 60 Vbeta and 13 Jbeta. The protocol was immunoSEQ multiplex PCR, while the TCRdb copy is restricted to in-frame clones and leaves out a portion. There are 160,000 or so clones in the sample; around 81% occur only once, and about 1% lies in the top ten. On this clone itself: Its antigen is undetermined.

The V gene's germline CDR1 is MNHEY and CDR2 SVGAGI. J was trimmed by 4 bases and V by 6 bases; bases with no gene match: 3. This CDR3 contains 14 residues. This chain connects TRBV6-5 to TRBJ2-3, with TRBD2 identical over 11 bases. Sequences were obtained from PBMCs. This TCR derives from a woman between 35 and 50 years old in good health and CMV-seronegative. The CDR3 sequence: CASRLAGGADTQYF. Here the CDR3 DNA reads TGTGCCAGCAGATTAGCGGGAGGGGCAGATACGCAGTATTTT.